Only one count was recorded for the clone carrying this T cell receptor (beta chain). Its specificity is unknown. The source of the sample is a study of shared clonotypes between healthy human individuals. Regarding the study as a whole: Despite large depth, sorted-subset datasets appeared incompletely sequenced.

CDR3 size: 15 residues. Trimming at V came to 4 bases and at J to 6 bases, leaving 9 bases not matched to a gene. Germline V gene sequence: CDR1 LGHNA, CDR2 YNFKEQ. Some clones are missing from TCRdb's copy, which holds only in-frame ones; the method was immunoSEQ multiplex PCR. The sample consists of approximately 740,000 clones, more than 85% of them appearing once. Naive CD8 populations comprised CD45RO-negative cells positively selected for CCR7, excluding terminally differentiated effector memory CD45RA+ cells. The chain couples TRBV4-2 to TRBJ2-1; TRBD2 aligns across 7 bases. The sequencing input was naive CD8+ T cells sorted from blood. This TCR was recovered from a man under 40 in good health. The CDR3 here is CASSPYGGTPNEQFF. CDR3 nucleotide sequence: TGTGCCAGCAGCCCGTACGGGGGGACCCCCAATGAGCAGTTCTTC.